A selection of T cell receptor beta chains follows, all from one sample in a study of T-cell reconstitution after alpha-beta-depleted transplantation in children. TCRdb processed the PCR reads anew with MiXCR; each CDR3 protein has one entry. The table has about 290,000 distinct CDR3 sequences, around 7.3% seen once. The sequencing used peripheral blood, collected 360 days after TCRalphabeta/CD19-depleted stem cell transplant. The receptors were sampled from a female patient aged 2 to 10 who had a stem cell transplant for Fanconi anemia, so the T cells may come from the graft donor. The conserved cysteine and the conserved F or W are not part of the CDR3 here. The order of the fields is J gene, V gene, clone size, CDR3 protein. Only some rows state a clone size, as once, few, many or a class for expanded clones.

j_gene: TRBJ2-4
v_gene: TRBV11-2
abundance: many
CDR3aa: ASTDGKNIQY

j_gene: TRBJ2-3
v_gene: TRBV5-1
abundance: many
CDR3aa: ASSNLASSTDTQY

j_gene: TRBJ2-2
v_gene: TRBV2
abundance: many
CDR3aa: ASGRGTGELF

j_gene: TRBJ2-1
v_gene: TRBV12-3/TRBV12-4
abundance: many
CDR3aa: ASSLAGLARDEQF

j_gene: TRBJ2-3
v_gene: TRBV12-3/TRBV12-4
abundance: many
CDR3aa: ASSLSSGGTDTQY

j_gene: TRBJ1-3
v_gene: TRBV6-5
abundance: many
CDR3aa: ASSYSTASGNTIY

j_gene: TRBJ2-5
v_gene: TRBV20-1
abundance: many
CDR3aa: SAPGGEETQY

j_gene: TRBJ1-1
v_gene: TRBV5-1
abundance: many
CDR3aa: ASSSGQLTEAF

j_gene: TRBJ2-1
v_gene: TRBV5-1
abundance: many
CDR3aa: ASSLGAQGNEQF

j_gene: TRBJ2-2
v_gene: TRBV5-1
abundance: -
CDR3aa: ASSILSTGEVTGELF

j_gene: TRBJ2-5
v_gene: TRBV13
abundance: -
CDR3aa: ASSFLGVGPGQETQY

j_gene: TRBJ2-1
v_gene: TRBV5-1
abundance: -
CDR3aa: ASSPLPGEVNEQF

j_gene: TRBJ1-1
v_gene: TRBV5-1
abundance: few
CDR3aa: ASSIQDRDGGVRTEAF

j_gene: TRBJ2-7
v_gene: TRBV14
abundance: -
CDR3aa: ASSQADAPGYEQY

j_gene: TRBJ2-1
v_gene: TRBV20-1
abundance: many
CDR3aa: SPTVGGDYNEQF

j_gene: TRBJ2-7
v_gene: TRBV5-1
abundance: many
CDR3aa: ASSPGLAAGEQY

j_gene: TRBJ1-2
v_gene: TRBV6-1
abundance: many
CDR3aa: ASSQGSGNYGYT

j_gene: TRBJ2-1
v_gene: TRBV25-1
abundance: -
CDR3aa: ASSELGGSYNEQF

j_gene: TRBJ2-5
v_gene: TRBV27
abundance: few
CDR3aa: ASSWPQRGARETQY

j_gene: TRBJ2-3
v_gene: TRBV28
abundance: many
CDR3aa: ASSFAGGPDTQY

j_gene: TRBJ2-2
v_gene: TRBV20-1
abundance: many
CDR3aa: SELAGLTGELF

j_gene: TRBJ2-1
v_gene: TRBV7-2
abundance: many
CDR3aa: ASSLLAGTSYNEQF

j_gene: TRBJ2-3
v_gene: TRBV20-1
abundance: many
CDR3aa: SARVPRGSTDTQY

j_gene: TRBJ1-4
v_gene: TRBV7-9
abundance: few
CDR3aa: ASSLGSQAGEKLF

j_gene: TRBJ2-5
v_gene: TRBV24-1
abundance: many
CDR3aa: ATSDLESGRSQETQY

j_gene: TRBJ1-2
v_gene: TRBV28
abundance: few
CDR3aa: ASRTDVGGGYT

j_gene: TRBJ2-1
v_gene: TRBV2
abundance: -
CDR3aa: AIKGPSGIYNEQF